This TCR beta chain was found in a study of shared clonotypes between healthy human individuals. This CDR3 has 14 amino acids. V lost 4 bases, J lost 11 bases, and 18 bases lay in between. Per germline, CDR1 LGHNA and CDR2 YSLEER. Some clones are missing from TCRdb's copy, which holds only in-frame ones; the method was immunoSEQ multiplex PCR. The sample yields about 1.1 million clones, 77% seen once. The study separated CD4+ cells into CD45RA+ naive and CD45RA-negative memory subsets. Sample: memory CD4+ T cells from PBMCs. Subset given: CD45RA-negative fraction. The J gene is TRBJ2-1, the V gene TRBV4-3; no definite D call. This TCR was sampled from a young man in good health. Some clones in this sample may be carry-over from other donors' samples. For the CDR3, the DNA is TGCGCCAGCAGCCCTGAAAGACTTGAAAGTAAGCAGTTCTTC. This gives the protein CASSPERLESKQFF.